These T cell receptor beta chains were read from a single sample in a study of cytomegalovirus exposure and HLA in healthy donors. The assay was immunoSEQ multiplex PCR, and TCRdb's table has in-frame clones only and misses some. Of some 170,000 clones in the sample, around nine tenths were seen once. Material for sequencing was PBMCs. The receptor source for this set is a woman aged 25 to 39 in good health and CMV-seronegative. Each CDR3 is given with its conserved first and last residue. The D gene is left open where the match is weak. Only part of the rows carry a size: once, few, many, or a class if the clone is expanded.

V: TRBV6-1; J: TRBJ1-5; D: .; size: .; CDR3: CASSIQGPNQPQHF; DNA: TGTGCCAGCAGTATACAGGGTCCCAATCAGCCCCAGCATTTT
V: TRBV7-9; J: TRBJ1-2; D: .; size: .; CDR3: CASSFFAGTNYGYTF; DNA: TGTGCCAGCAGCTTCTTTGCAGGGACTAACTATGGCTACACCTTC
V: TRBV9; J: TRBJ1-1; D: TRBD1; size: .; CDR3: CASSDTGALNTEAFF; DNA: TGTGCCAGCAGCGATACAGGGGCGCTGAACACTGAAGCTTTCTTT
V: TRBV5-8; J: TRBJ1-5; D: .; size: .; CDR3: CASSSIQGGLDQPQHF; DNA: TGTGCCAGCAGCTCGATACAGGGTGGATTGGATCAGCCCCAGCATTTT
V: TRBV9; J: TRBJ2-7; D: TRBD1; size: .; CDR3: CASSLEGGDLGYEQYF; DNA: TGTGCCAGCAGCCTGGAAGGGGGCGATTTGGGGTACGAGCAGTACTTC
V: TRBV9; J: TRBJ2-2; D: .; size: once; CDR3: CASSETQTGAGELFF; DNA: TGTGCCAGCAGCGAGACCCAGACGGGGGCCGGGGAGCTGTTTTTT
V: TRBV5-4; J: TRBJ2-3; D: TRBD2; size: .; CDR3: CASSGGLAGSTDTQYF; DNA: TGTGCCAGCAGCGGGGGACTAGCGGGGAGCACAGATACGCAGTATTTT
V: TRBV19; J: TRBJ1-5; D: .; size: .; CDR3: CASSIFSGIGNQPQHF; DNA: TGTGCCAGTAGTATATTTTCAGGGATAGGCAATCAGCCCCAGCATTTT
V: TRBV7-7; J: TRBJ1-1; D: .; size: .; CDR3: CASSLTQGTEAFF; DNA: TGTGCTAGCAGCTTGACACAGGGCACTGAAGCTTTCTTT
V: TRBV2; J: TRBJ2-5; D: .; size: .; CDR3: CASSPRAGRGETQYF; DNA: TGTGCCAGCAGTCCCCGGGCAGGCCGGGGAGAGACCCAGTACTTC
V: TRBV28; J: TRBJ2-7; D: TRBD2; size: .; CDR3: CASSSRTSGVLGEQYF; DNA: TGTGCCAGCAGTTCCCGGACTAGCGGGGTTCTAGGCGAGCAGTACTTC
V: TRBV2; J: TRBJ2-7; D: .; size: .; CDR3: CASSVVGRVGDEQYF; DNA: TGTGCCAGCAGTGTAGTCGGCAGGGTAGGGGACGAGCAGTACTTC
V: TRBV29-1; J: TRBJ2-3; D: TRBD2; size: .; CDR3: CSVIGTTSTDTQYF; DNA: TGCAGCGTCATCGGGACTACTTCCACAGATACGCAGTATTTT
V: TRBV7-6; J: TRBJ1-1; D: .; size: .; CDR3: CASSSTGYSEAFF; DNA: TGTGCCAGCAGCTCTACAGGGTATTCTGAAGCTTTCTTT
V: TRBV7-9; J: TRBJ2-1; D: TRBD2; size: .; CDR3: CASSIGGTTTYNEQFF; DNA: TGTGCCAGCAGCATCGGCGGGACTACCACCTACAATGAGCAGTTCTTC
V: TRBV9; J: TRBJ2-3; D: TRBD2; size: .; CDR3: CASSDPGVAGVTDTQYF; DNA: TGTGCCAGCAGCGATCCTGGGGTAGCGGGGGTAACAGATACGCAGTATTTT
V: TRBV27; J: TRBJ1-2; D: TRBD1; size: few; CDR3: CASSDRANYGYTF; DNA: TGTGCCAGCAGCGACAGGGCGAACTATGGCTACACCTTC
V: TRBV10-2; J: TRBJ2-7; D: .; size: .; CDR3: CASSEGATREQYF; DNA: TGCGCCAGCAGTGAGGGAGCCACTAGGGAGCAGTACTTC
V: TRBV10-3; J: TRBJ1-2; D: .; size: once; CDR3: CAISEPGGEDYGYTF; DNA: TGTGCCATCAGTGAACCCGGGGGGGAGGACTATGGCTACACCTTC